The 13 T cell receptor beta chains given below trace back to one sample, sequenced in a study of T cells in Graves' hyperthyroidism and ophthalmopathy. Researchers took RNA transcripts and amplified the TCR beta CDR3 regions from them. Using the HTBI primer set, a first-round RT-PCR was run on the TCR CDR3. In TCRdb, the multiplex PCR reads were re-called with MiXCR into one record per CDR3 protein. The repertoire holds roughly 300,000 distinct CDR3 sequences, with over 11% as singletons. The specimen was blood. These receptors were obtained from a woman in her 30s with Graves' hyperthyroidism.

This clonotype was recorded at least ten times. The V gene is TRBV30, the J gene TRBJ2-5; D unresolved. The CDR3 runs to 11 residues. Trimming pared 5 bases from V and 5 bases from J, leaving 9 bases between. Per germline, CDR1 GTSNPN and CDR2 SVGIG (reference sequence). The CDR3 spells CAWDKGETQYF. Written as DNA, the CDR3 is TGTGCCTGGGACAAAGGGGAGACCCAGTACTTC.

This clonotype has just one count. CDR3 bases: TGTGCCTGGAGTTGGGGCGGCGGTAGCAATCAGCCCCAGCATTTT. The encoded protein is CAWSWGGGSNQPQHF. The rearrangement links TRBV30 to TRBJ1-5; D may be TRBD1 (5 bases). CDR3 size: 15 residues. Germline values: CDR1 GTSNPN, CDR2 SVGIG (reference sequence). V lost 2 bases and J lost 0, with 11 bases in between.

The sample holds a few counts of this clonotype. The chain links TRBV10-3 to TRBJ2-6; D gene ambiguous. With 3 bases removed from V and 8 bases from J, the gap between germline ends came to 8 bases. The CDR3 loop spans 13 amino acids. Germline CDR1 ENHRY, CDR2 SYGVKD. Written as DNA, the CDR3 is TGTGCCATCAGTGAATGGGGATCCAACGTCCTGACTTTC. Translating gives CAISEWGSNVLTF.

The rearrangement uses TRBV7-9 and TRBJ2-7; D may be TRBD1 (6 bases). Germline values: CDR1 SEHNR, CDR2 FQNEAQ (reference sequence). V lost 5 bases, J lost 3 bases, and 26 bases lay in between. CDR3 length: 18 residues. CDR3 protein: CASSINTNRASGVYEQYF. For the CDR3, the DNA is TGTGCCAGCAGCATAAACACTAACAGGGCCTCCGGGGTCTACGAGCAGTACTTC.

This clonotype appeared many times. The J gene is TRBJ2-5, the V gene TRBV12-3 or TRBV12-4; D is possibly TRBD1 (5 bases). The ends were cut back, 7 bases at V and 3 bases at J, with 9 bases in the middle. The CDR3 length is 12 residues. The CDR3 DNA reads TGTGCCAGCAAAGGACACAAAGAGACCCAGTACTTC. Protein sequence: CASKGHKETQYF.

This clonotype was seen many times. The rearrangement joins TRBV11-1 to TRBJ1-1, with 7 bases fitting TRBD1. V shed 4 bases, J shed 8 bases, and the junction held 4 bases outside the gene matches. The length of the CDR3 is 12 residues. Germline V lookup: CDR1 SGHAT, CDR2 FQDESV (reference sequence). The CDR3 here is CASSYPGQEAFF. CDR3 in DNA: TGTGCCAGCAGCTATCCGGGACAGGAAGCTTTCTTT.

This clonotype has ten or more counts. The gene calls are TRBV28 and TRBJ2-5; D may be TRBD2 (7 bases). CDR3 length equals 14 residues. The germline CDR1 and CDR2 sequences are MDHEN and SYDVKM. The V and J ends lost 6 bases and 5 bases respectively, with 16 bases between them. CDR3 nucleotide sequence: TGTGCCAGCAGCCTAGGGGGGGTGGATGAGACCCAGTACTTC. Translated, it gives CASSLGGVDETQYF.

This clonotype has a count of ten or more. V usage is TRBV7-3 and J usage is TRBJ2-1, with unresolved D. Germline CDR1 reads SGHTA; CDR2 reads FQGTGA. This CDR3 spans 14 amino acids. V dropped 8 bases and J dropped 6 bases, with 17 bases sitting between them. The CDR3 reads CASPWGWQVNEQFF. CDR3 DNA sequence: TGTGCCAGCCCCTGGGGATGGCAGGTCAATGAGCAGTTCTTC.

This clonotype was seen ten or more times. The chain joins TRBV28 to TRBJ2-5; unclear D gene. The CDR3 length is 11 residues. Germline lookup yields CDR1 MDHEN and CDR2 SYDVKM. Trimming removed 5 bases at V and 8 bases at J, with 9 bases between. As DNA, the CDR3 is TGTGCCAGCAGTAGAGACCGAACCCAGTACTTC. It encodes CASSRDRTQYF.

This clonotype was detected once. This chain connects TRBV29-1 to TRBJ2-4; D perhaps matches TRBD2 (6 bases). The germline V gene encodes CDR1 SQVTM and CDR2 ANQGSEA. CDR3 length: 14 amino acids. Trimming took 3 bases from V and 1 from J, leaving 10 bases between them. Here the CDR3 reads CSVEGGLAKNIQYF. The CDR3 DNA reads as TGCAGCGTTGAGGGGGGTCTTGCCAAAAACATTCAGTACTTC.

The chain is built from TRBV7-2 and TRBJ2-7; D might be TRBD2 (5 bases). V was clipped by 3 bases and J by 4 bases, with 16 bases between them. The CDR3 has 15 residues. CDR1 is SGHTA, CDR2 FQGNSA, per germline. The CDR3 DNA follows: TGTGCCAGCAGCTTCCGCTCGGGAAAGGAATACGAGCAGTACTTC. Amino acids: CASSFRSGKEYEQYF.

This clonotype was recorded many times. This chain connects TRBV6-1 to TRBJ2-5; 11 bases line up with TRBD1. V dropped 6 bases and J dropped 5; count of bases not matched to a gene: 8. The CDR3 length is 15 residues. Germline CDR1 and CDR2: MNHNS and SASEGT. DNA of the CDR3: TGTGCCAGCAGCCGGGGGACAGGGGGTTTGGAGACCCAGTACTTC. Protein product: CASSRGTGGLETQYF.

The chain has TRBV20-1 and TRBJ2-6; D unresolved. Trimming removed 6 bases from V and 2 bases from J, with 14 bases in between. CDR3 length equals 15 residues. CDR1 is DFQATT and CDR2 is SNEGSKA in the germline V gene (reference sequence). The CDR3 bases are TGCAGTGCCCCCTTGATTATGACTGGGGCCAACGTCCTGACTTTC. Protein: CSAPLIMTGANVLTF.